This T cell receptor (beta chain) originates from a study of cytomegalovirus exposure and HLA in healthy donors. This CDR3 comprises 14 residues. The V end lost 0 bases, the J end lost 8 bases, and 13 bases lay between the germline ends. Looked up from germline, CDR1 is MNHNS and CDR2 is SASEGT. PCR primers comprised 60 Vbeta and 13 Jbeta primers. This table comes from immunoSEQ multiplex PCR, and its TCRdb copy is limited to in-frame clones, with some not included. The table records under 150,000 clones, around 79% of them present only once. Sample: PBMCs. The clonotype comes from a woman aged 50 to 60 in good health and CMV-seropositive. The chain uses TRBV6-1 and TRBJ1-1, with D tentatively TRBD1 (6 bases). The DNA for the CDR3 is TGTGCCAGCAGTGAAGCGCTTCAGGGGCTAGAAGCTTTCTTT. Amino acid sequence: CASSEALQGLEAFF.